This TCR beta chain stems from a study of T cell changes during pregnancy in multiple sclerosis. Germline CDR1 reads MNHEY; CDR2 reads SMNVEV (reference sequence). V lost 8 bases and J 5 bases, leaving 12 bases between the germline ends. The CDR3 sequence is 12 residues long. TCRdb's table, derived via immunoSEQ multiplex PCR, lists solely in-frame clones and lacks some. The table has some 94,000 clones, about 92% seen once. The receptor's source is a female donor with multiple sclerosis, enrolled in a pregnancy study. The chain carries TRBV27 and TRBJ1-1, with D unclear. This sample comprised peripheral blood, obtained in the first trimester of pregnancy. The CDR3 nucleotides are TGTGCCAGCCGGCGGGGATCTACTGAAGCTTTCTTT. This codes for CASRRGSTEAFF.